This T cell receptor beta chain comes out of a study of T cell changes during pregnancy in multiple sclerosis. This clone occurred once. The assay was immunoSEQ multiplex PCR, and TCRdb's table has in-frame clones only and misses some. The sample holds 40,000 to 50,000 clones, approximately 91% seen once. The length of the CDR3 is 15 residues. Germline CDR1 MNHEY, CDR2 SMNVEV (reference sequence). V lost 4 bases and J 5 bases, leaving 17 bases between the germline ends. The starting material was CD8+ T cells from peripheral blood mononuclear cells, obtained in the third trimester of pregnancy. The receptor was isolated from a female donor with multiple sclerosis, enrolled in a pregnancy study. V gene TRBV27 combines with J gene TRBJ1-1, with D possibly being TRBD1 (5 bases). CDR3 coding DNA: TGTGCCAGCAGTTCCTCAATTGGGGCGCGGACTGAAGCTTTCTTT. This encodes CASSSSIGARTEAFF.